What follows describes a single TCR beta chain. Germline CDR1 MGHRA, CDR2 YSYEKL. The ends lost 4 bases at V and 4 bases at J; junction bases unmatched: 6. The CDR3 extends over 15 amino acids. TCRdb keeps only in-frame clones here, not all; method: immunoSEQ multiplex PCR. The sample holds some 98,000 clones, more than 90% seen once. This entry comes from a study of technical replicates of blood from a few donors. The sequenced sample consisted of T cells isolated from PBMCs. This chain uses TRBV4-1 with TRBJ2-1, with 8 bases fitting TRBD2. The TCR was taken from a human donor in good health. CDR3 nucleotide sequence: TGCGCCAGCAGCCCAGGACTAGCAGATTACAATGAGCAGTTCTTC. This encodes CASSPGLADYNEQFF.